One and the same sample provided the 13 T cell receptor beta chains below, sequenced in a study of blood T cell repertoires in COVID-19. Profiling relied on immunoSEQ multiplex PCR, and the TCRdb table lists in-frame clones only, not all of them. The sample lists about 90,000 clones, around 90% occurring once. The sample comprised peripheral blood. These receptors all stem from a man aged 45-60 years with COVID-19, enrolled during active disease.

The J gene is TRBJ1-2, the V gene TRBV6-5; 7 bases are a match to TRBD1. CDR1 and CDR2 from the germline V gene are MNHEY and SVGAGI. The CDR3 totals 13 residues. V lost 6 bases to trimming and J lost 3 bases; unmatched junction nucleotides: 4. The chain's CDR3 is CASSLGTDYGYTF. In DNA, the CDR3 is TGTGCCAGCAGCCTCGGGACAGACTATGGCTACACCTTC.

The chain combines TRBV3-1 (or the pseudogene TRBV3-2) with TRBJ1-6; 8 nucleotides agree with TRBD1. V trimming: 1 base; J trimming: 17 bases; junction bases outside the gene matches: 13. CDR1 LGHDT and CDR2 YNNKEL come from the germline V gene (reference sequence). This CDR3 region has 15 residues. DNA of the CDR3: TGTGCCAGCAGCCAAGGGAGCCACCTGGGACAGGTTATCCACTTT. It codes for CASSQGSHLGQVIHF.

The genes are TRBV5-3 and TRBJ1-5; the D gene is possibly TRBD1 (6 bases). TRBV5-3 is an ORF, with its function uncertain. Trimming pared 3 bases from V and 5 bases from J, leaving 15 bases between. This CDR3 has 15 amino acids. The CDR3 DNA reads as TGTGCCAGAAGCTCTGGGACAATACCTCATCAGCCCCAGCATTTT. It translates to CARSSGTIPHQPQHF.

The rearrangement links TRBV5-8 to TRBJ2-7, with 7 bases aligning to TRBD1. Germline V gives CDR1 SGHTS, CDR2 YDEGEE. The junction had 4 bases not matched to a gene; V was cut back by 0 bases and J by 4 bases. The CDR3 contains 14 residues. The CDR3 spells CASSLEGQRYEQYF. CDR3 in DNA: TGTGCCAGCAGCTTGGAGGGACAGCGGTACGAGCAGTACTTC.

This rearrangement joins TRBV6-5 to TRBJ1-2; D possibly corresponds to TRBD1 (6 bases). This CDR3 contains 12 residues. CDR1 is MNHEY and CDR2 is SVGAGI in the germline V gene. Trimming took off 5 bases at V and 9 bases at J, with 13 bases between the two ends. The CDR3 sequence is CASSTDRWSYTF. The CDR3 coding sequence is TGTGCCAGCAGTACGGACAGATGGAGCTACACCTTC.

The chain uses TRBV2 and TRBJ2-3; tentative D call: TRBD2 (6 bases). The CDR3 is 13 residues long. Between the trimmed V and J ends, which lost 7 bases and 6 bases, there was a span of 14 bases. In germline, CDR1 is SNHLY, CDR2 FYNNEI. CDR3 sequence reads: CASKRLESDTQYF. DNA of the CDR3: TGTGCCAGCAAGAGACTAGAGAGCGATACGCAGTATTTT.

J is TRBJ1-5 and V is TRBV6-5; D is unclear. The CDR3 spans 11 residues. The germline V and J ends were trimmed by 5 bases and 4 bases, with 3 bases remaining between them. Germline assignment: CDR1 MNHEY and CDR2 SVGAGI. The CDR3 DNA reads TGTGCCAGCAGTCCAAATCAGCCCCAGCATTTT. It is translated as CASSPNQPQHF.

The rearrangement uses TRBV5-4 and TRBJ1-6, with 7 bases fitting TRBD1. CDR1 SGHNT and CDR2 YYREEE come from the germline V gene (reference sequence). The CDR3 consists of 15 residues. The V segment lost 4 bases and the J segment 8 bases; nucleotides outside the gene matches: 9. The CDR3 is CASSASRGLDSPLHF. In nucleotides, the CDR3 is TGTGCCAGCAGCGCCTCGAGGGGGCTTGATTCACCCCTCCACTTT. Looking up the rest from reference TRBV5-4 and TRBJ1-6 gives the full variable domain: ETGVTQSPTHLIKTRGQQVTLRCSSQSGHNTVSWYQQALGQGPQFIFQYYREEENGRGNFPPRFSGLQFPNYSSELNVNALELDDSALYLCASSASRGLDSPLHFGNGTRLTVT.

V is TRBV28 and J is TRBJ1-2; D call uncertain. This CDR3 has 12 amino acids. With 2 bases removed from V and 7 bases from J, the gap between germline ends came to 8 bases. CDR1 is MDHEN and CDR2 is SYDVKM in the germline V gene. CDR3 amino acids: CASSLQVRGYTF. Here the CDR3 DNA reads TGTGCCAGCAGTTTACAGGTCCGTGGCTACACCTTC.

The chain links TRBV2 to TRBJ1-1, with D perhaps matching TRBD1 (6 bases). The CDR3 has 14 amino acids. Germline V gives CDR1 SNHLY, CDR2 FYNNEI. V was clipped by 7 bases and J by 1 base, with 13 bases between them. CDR3 loop: CASNNRVANTEAFF. The CDR3 DNA reads as TGTGCCAGCAATAACAGGGTAGCGAACACTGAAGCTTTCTTT.

The chain links TRBV19 to TRBJ1-5; a possible D gene is TRBD1 (6 bases). The germline V gene encodes CDR1 LNHDA and CDR2 SQIVND (reference sequence). The CDR3 loop spans 17 amino acids. Deletions cut 8 bases from V and 0 bases from J, with 20 bases between. The CDR3 sequence is CASGKTGLSVSNQPQHF. Written as DNA, the CDR3 is TGTGCCAGTGGGAAGACAGGCCTCAGCGTTAGCAATCAGCCCCAGCATTTT. Combining the CDR3 with reference TRBV19 and TRBJ1-5 gives the whole variable domain DGGITQSPKYLFRKEGQNVTLSCEQNLNHDAMYWYRQDPGQGLRLIYYSQIVNDFQKGDIAEGYSVSREKKESFPLTVTSAQKNPTAFYLCASGKTGLSVSNQPQHFGDGTRLSIL.

The rearrangement joins TRBV11-3 to TRBJ2-7; D is undetermined. Germline V gene data show CDR1 as SGHNT and CDR2 as YENEEA. Between the trimmed V and J ends, which lost 0 bases and 3 bases, there was a span of 3 bases. CDR3 length: 12 amino acids. CDR3 nucleotides: TGTGCCAGCAGCTTAGATCGCTACGAGCAGTACTTC. Its protein product is CASSLDRYEQYF.

This chain joins TRBV3-1 (or the pseudogene TRBV3-2) and TRBJ2-5; D perhaps matches TRBD1 (6 bases). CDR1 LGHDT and CDR2 YNNKEL come from the germline V gene (reference sequence). The CDR3 contains 13 residues. V lost 1 base to trimming and J lost 3 bases, with 6 bases between them. This CDR3 is CASSQGTEETQYF. DNA of the CDR3: TGTGCCAGCAGCCAAGGGACAGAAGAGACCCAGTACTTC.